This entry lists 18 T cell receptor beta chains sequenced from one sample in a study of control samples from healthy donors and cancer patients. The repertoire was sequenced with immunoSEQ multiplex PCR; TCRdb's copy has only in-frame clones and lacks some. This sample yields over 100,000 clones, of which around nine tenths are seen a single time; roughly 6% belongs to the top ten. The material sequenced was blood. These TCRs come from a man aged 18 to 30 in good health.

The CDR3, as DNA: TGTGCCAGCAGCGATTCTAGCGGGGGGGAGCTGTTTTTT. Its protein is CASSDSSGGELFF. The chain has TRBV9 and TRBJ2-2, with 8 nucleotides matching TRBD2. Germline V gives CDR1 SGDLS, CDR2 YYNGEE. CDR3 length equals 13 residues. Trimming removed 3 bases from V and 8 bases from J; junction bases left unmatched: 3.

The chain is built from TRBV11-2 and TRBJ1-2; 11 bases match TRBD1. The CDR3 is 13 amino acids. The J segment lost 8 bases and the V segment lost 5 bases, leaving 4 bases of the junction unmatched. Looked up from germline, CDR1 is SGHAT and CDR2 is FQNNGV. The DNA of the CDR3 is TGTGCCAGCAGCCCGGACAGGGGGCAAGGCTACACCTTC. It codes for CASSPDRGQGYTF.

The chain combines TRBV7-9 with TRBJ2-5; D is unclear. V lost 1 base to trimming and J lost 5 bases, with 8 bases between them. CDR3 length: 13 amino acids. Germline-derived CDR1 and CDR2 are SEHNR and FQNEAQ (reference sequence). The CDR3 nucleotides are TGTGCCAGCAGCTTAGGGGTCTCGGAGACCCAGTACTTC. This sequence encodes CASSLGVSETQYF.

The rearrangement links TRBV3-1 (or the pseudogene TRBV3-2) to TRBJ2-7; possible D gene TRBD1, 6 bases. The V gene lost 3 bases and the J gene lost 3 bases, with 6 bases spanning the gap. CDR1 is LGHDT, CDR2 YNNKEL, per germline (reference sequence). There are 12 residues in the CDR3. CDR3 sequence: CASSQGHYEQYF. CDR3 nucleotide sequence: TGTGCCAGCAGCCAGGGACACTACGAGCAGTACTTC.

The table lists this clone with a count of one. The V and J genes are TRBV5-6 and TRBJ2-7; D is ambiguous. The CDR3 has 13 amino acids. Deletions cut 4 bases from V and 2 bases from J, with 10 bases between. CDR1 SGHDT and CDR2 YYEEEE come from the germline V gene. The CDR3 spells CASSRGVPYEQYF. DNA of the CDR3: TGTGCCAGCAGCCGCGGTGTGCCCTACGAGCAGTACTTC.

CDR3 loop: CASSPARDSEAFF. As DNA, the CDR3 is TGTGCCAGCAGCCCTGCCAGGGACTCGGAAGCTTTCTTT. This chain uses TRBV7-2 with TRBJ1-1; tentatively, D is TRBD1 (5 bases). Trimming took 5 bases from V and 8 from J, leaving 15 bases between them. In germline, CDR1 is SGHTA, CDR2 FQGNSA. This CDR3 has 13 amino acids. Filled out from reference TRBV7-2 and TRBJ1-1, the complete variable domain reads GAGVSQSPSNKVTEKGKDVELRCDPISGHTALYWYRQSLGQGLEFLIYFQGNSAPDKSGLPSDRFSAERTGGSVSTLTIQRTQQEDSAVYLCASSPARDSEAFFGQGTRLTVV.

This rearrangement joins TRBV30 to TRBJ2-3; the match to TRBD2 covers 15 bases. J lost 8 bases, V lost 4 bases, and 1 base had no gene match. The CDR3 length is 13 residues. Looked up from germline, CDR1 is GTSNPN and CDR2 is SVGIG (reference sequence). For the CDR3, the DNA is TGTGCCTGGAAGGGACTAGCGGGGGGTACGCAGTATTTT. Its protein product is CAWKGLAGGTQYF.

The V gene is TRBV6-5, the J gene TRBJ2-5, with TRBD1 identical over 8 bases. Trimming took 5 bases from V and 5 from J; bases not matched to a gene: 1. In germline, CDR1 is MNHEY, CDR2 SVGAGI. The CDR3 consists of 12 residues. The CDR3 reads CASSRDRETQYF. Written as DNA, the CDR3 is TGTGCCAGCAGTCGGGACAGGGAGACCCAGTACTTC.

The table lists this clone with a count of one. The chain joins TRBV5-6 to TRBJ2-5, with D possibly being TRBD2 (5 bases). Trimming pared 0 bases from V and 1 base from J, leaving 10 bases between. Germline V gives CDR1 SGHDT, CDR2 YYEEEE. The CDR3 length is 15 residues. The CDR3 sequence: CASSLGGNLQETQYF. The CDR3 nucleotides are TGTGCCAGCAGCTTGGGAGGGAACCTCCAAGAGACCCAGTACTTC.

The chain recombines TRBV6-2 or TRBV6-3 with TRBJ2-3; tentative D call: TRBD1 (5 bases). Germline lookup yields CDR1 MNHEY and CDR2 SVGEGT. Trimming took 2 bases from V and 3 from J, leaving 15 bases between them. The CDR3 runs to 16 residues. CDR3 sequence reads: CASSYVAARGTDTQYF. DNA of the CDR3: TGTGCCAGCAGTTACGTCGCGGCAAGGGGAACAGATACGCAGTATTTT.

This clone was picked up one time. The CDR3 bases are TGTGCCAGCAGTGCACTGATGAACACTGAAGCTTTCTTT. Residues: CASSALMNTEAFF. This chain joins TRBV12-3 or TRBV12-4 and TRBJ1-1; D is uncertain. The V end was cut by 5 bases, the J end by 0 bases, with 7 bases between. The CDR3 has 13 residues.

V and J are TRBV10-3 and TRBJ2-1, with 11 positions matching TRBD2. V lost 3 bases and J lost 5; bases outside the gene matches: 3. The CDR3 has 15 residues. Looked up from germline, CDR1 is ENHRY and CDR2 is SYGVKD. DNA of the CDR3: TGTGCCATCAGTGAAGCTAGCGGGGGGAACAATGAGCAGTTCTTC. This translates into CAISEASGGNNEQFF.

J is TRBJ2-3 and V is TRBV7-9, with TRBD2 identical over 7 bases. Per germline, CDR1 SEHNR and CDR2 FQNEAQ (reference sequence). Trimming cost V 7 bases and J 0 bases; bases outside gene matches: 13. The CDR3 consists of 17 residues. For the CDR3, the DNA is TGTGCCAGCACCCGAGAGGGGCGGGGGACTAGCACAGATACGCAGTATTTT. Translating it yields CASTREGRGTSTDTQYF.

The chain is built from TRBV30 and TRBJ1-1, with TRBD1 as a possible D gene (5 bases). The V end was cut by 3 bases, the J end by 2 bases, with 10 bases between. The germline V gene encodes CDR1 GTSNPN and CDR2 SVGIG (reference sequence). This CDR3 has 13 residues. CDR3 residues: CAWSRDENTEAFF. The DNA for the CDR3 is TGTGCCTGGAGCCGGGACGAAAACACTGAAGCTTTCTTT.

The CDR3 sequence: CASSSMGARGGTGELFF. The CDR3 DNA reads TGTGCCAGCAGTTCAATGGGGGCCAGGGGGGGCACCGGGGAGCTGTTTTTT. The J gene is TRBJ2-2, the V gene TRBV11-2; the D call may be TRBD1 or TRBD2 (7 bases each). Germline V gene data show CDR1 as SGHAT and CDR2 as FQNNGV. The V and J ends lost 6 bases and 4 bases respectively, with 21 bases between them. The CDR3 has 17 amino acids. Looking up the rest from reference TRBV11-2 and TRBJ2-2 gives the full variable domain: EAGVAQSPRYKIIEKRQSVAFWCNPISGHATLYWYQQILGQGPKLLIQFQNNGVVDDSQLPKDRFSAERLKGVDSTLKIQPAKLEDSAVYLCASSSMGARGGTGELFFGEGSRLTVL.

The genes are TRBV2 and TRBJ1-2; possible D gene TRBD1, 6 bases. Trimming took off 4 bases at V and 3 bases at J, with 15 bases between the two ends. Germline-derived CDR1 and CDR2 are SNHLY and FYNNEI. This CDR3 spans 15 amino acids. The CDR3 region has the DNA TGTGCCAGCAGTGTTCGGGGGGCCTTTGACTATGGCTACACCTTC. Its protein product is CASSVRGAFDYGYTF.

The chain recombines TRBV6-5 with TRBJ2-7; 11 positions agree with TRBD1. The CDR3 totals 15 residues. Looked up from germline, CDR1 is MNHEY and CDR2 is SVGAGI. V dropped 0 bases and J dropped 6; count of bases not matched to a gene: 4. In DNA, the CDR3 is TGTGCCAGCAGTTACTCAGGACAGGGGGCCGGCGAGCAGTACTTC. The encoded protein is CASSYSGQGAGEQYF.

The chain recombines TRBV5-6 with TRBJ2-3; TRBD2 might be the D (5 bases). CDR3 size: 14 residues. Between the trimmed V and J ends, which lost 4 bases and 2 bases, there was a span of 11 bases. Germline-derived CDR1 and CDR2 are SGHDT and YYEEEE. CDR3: CASSPGVFTDTQYF. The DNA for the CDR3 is TGTGCCAGCAGCCCCGGGGTCTTCACAGATACGCAGTATTTT. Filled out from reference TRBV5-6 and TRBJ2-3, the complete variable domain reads DAGVTQSPTHLIKTRGQQVTLRCSPKSGHDTVSWYQQALGQGPQFIFQYYEEEERQRGNFPDRFSGHQFPNYSSELNVNALLLGDSALYLCASSPGVFTDTQYFGPGTRLTVL.